The sequence of this T cell receptor (beta chain) was determined in a study of shared clonotypes between healthy human individuals. Healthy and HIV-negative, the adult donors had no recent acute infections or vaccinations. Sequencing was at deep level. Per the original methods: Owing to the provision of junction-only sequences devoid of quality scores by immunoSEQ, filtering differed. Sequencing used immunoSEQ multiplex PCR; TCRdb keeps in-frame clones, though not all of them. V, J and clone size reflect that table, while D and trimming were determined from the DNA. The profile covers some 500,000 clones, with about 96% appearing a single time and 0.05% to 0.08% taken by the ten largest. The V end lost 3 bases, the J end lost 7 bases, and 23 bases lay between the germline ends. This CDR3 is built from 16 residues. Per germline, CDR1 SGHNT and CDR2 YYREEE (reference sequence).

The chain uses TRBV5-4 and TRBJ2-7; D may be TRBD1 or TRBD2 (6 bases each). Material: naive CD4+ T cells sorted from blood. Subset denoted: CD45RA+ positively selected. The clonotype comes from a woman aged 25 to 45 in good health. The CDR3 loop reads CASSSGGTPRFSEQYF. CDR3 nucleotide sequence: TGTGCCAGCAGCTCTGGAGGGACACCCAGATTTTCTGAGCAGTACTTC.